This TCR beta chain was found in a study of identical twins. Findings and limits, study-wide: Twins showed weaker excess sharing in their beta out-of-frame sequences.

V lost 5 bases, J lost 12 bases, and 18 bases lay in between. The CDR3 length is 13 residues. Germline CDR1 reads SNHLY; CDR2 reads FYNNEI. A single record per CDR3 protein comes from TCRdb applying MiXCR to the 5' RACE reads. This sample has approximately 240,000 distinct CDR3 sequences, with about an eighth found just once. Comment on this clonotype: Its antigen is unidentified.

This chain joins TRBV2 and TRBJ2-3; the D gene is possibly TRBD2 (5 bases). Input material: memory (CD45RO+) T cells sorted from blood. This TCR derives from a woman under 30 in good health. In DNA, the CDR3 is TGTGCCAGCAGTAGCTCCACGGGGATGGCACAGTATTTT. Translating gives CASSSSTGMAQYF.